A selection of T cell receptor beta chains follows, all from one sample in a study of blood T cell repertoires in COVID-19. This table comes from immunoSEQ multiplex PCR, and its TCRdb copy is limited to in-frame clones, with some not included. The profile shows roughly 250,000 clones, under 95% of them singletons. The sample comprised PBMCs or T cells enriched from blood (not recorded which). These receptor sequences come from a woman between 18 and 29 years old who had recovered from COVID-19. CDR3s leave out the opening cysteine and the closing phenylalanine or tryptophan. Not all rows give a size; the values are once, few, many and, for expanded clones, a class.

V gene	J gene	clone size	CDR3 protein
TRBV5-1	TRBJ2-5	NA	ASSSGTGKETQY
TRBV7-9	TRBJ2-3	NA	ASSTRRTTSTDTQY
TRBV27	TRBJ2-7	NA	ASSRTQGYEQY
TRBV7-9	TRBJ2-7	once	ASSPSPRDEQY
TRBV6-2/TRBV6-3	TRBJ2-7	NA	ASSRGTSSYEQY
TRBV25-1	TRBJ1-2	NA	ASSAFERDSGRYGYT
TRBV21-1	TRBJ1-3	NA	ASTKQQGTGSSSGNTIY
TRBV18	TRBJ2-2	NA	ASSPPSGAQNTGELF
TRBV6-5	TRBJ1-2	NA	ASSYSGGRYAYT
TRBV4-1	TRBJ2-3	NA	ASSLGHPNTDTQY
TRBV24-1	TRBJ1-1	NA	ATSEAGTGTGTEAF
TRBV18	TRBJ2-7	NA	ASSPPSSGTFSYEQY
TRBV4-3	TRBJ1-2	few	ASSQEWQRGIYYGYT
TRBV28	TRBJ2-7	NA	ASSNQVGTSGNYEQY